These T cell receptor beta chains were read from a single sample in a study of CD8+ T cells in alopecia areata. Clones were sequenced by immunoSEQ multiplex PCR, and TCRdb holds only the in-frame ones, with some missing. This repertoire shows 65,000 to 90,000 clones, roughly 51% found once; its top ten account for 5.5% to 6.5%. The sequencing sample was made of NKG2D-high CD8+ T cells sorted from blood. The receptors come from a human donor with alopecia areata. CDR3s include the opening cysteine and the closing phenylalanine or tryptophan. A D gene is named only where the DNA matches it firmly. The size field is filled for only some rows; it gives once, few, many or a size class.

>NA|NA|TRBJ2-5|TRBV30
CSGDLRPETQYF
TGTTCTGGGGACCTCCGGCCAGAGACCCAGTACTTC
>TRBD1|NA|TRBJ2-7|TRBV7-9
CASSLAQGDSYEQYF
TGTGCCAGCAGCTTAGCGCAGGGGGACTCCTACGAGCAGTACTTC
>NA|NA|TRBJ1-3|TRBV29-1
CSAGPLKGNTIYF
TGCAGCGCCGGTCCCCTAAAAGGAAACACCATATATTTT
>TRBD2|few|TRBJ2-2|TRBV28
CASSLPLPAGTGELFF
TGTGCCAGCAGTCTTCCGCTGCCAGCGGGAACCGGGGAGCTGTTTTTT
>NA|NA|TRBJ2-5|TRBV2
CASSPALLGQETQYF
TGTGCCAGCAGCCCCGCTTTATTGGGACAAGAGACCCAGTACTTC
>NA|NA|TRBJ2-2|TRBV28
CASGSGTGELFF
TGTGCCAGCGGTTCGGGGACCGGGGAGCTGTTTTTT
>NA|NA|TRBJ1-5|TRBV27
CASSPRTISNQPQHF
TGTGCCAGCAGTCCCCGGACGATAAGCAATCAGCCCCAGCATTTT
>NA|few|TRBJ2-7|TRBV28
CASRHKSSYEQYF
TGTGCCAGCAGGCACAAGAGCTCCTACGAGCAGTACTTC
>NA|NA|TRBJ2-7|TRBV27
CASSLVGQEQYF
TGTGCCAGCAGTTTAGTTGGACAAGAGCAGTACTTC
>NA|NA|TRBJ2-7|TRBV5-6
CASSQRSYEQYF
TGTGCCAGCAGTCAGAGGAGCTACGAGCAGTACTTC
>TRBD2|few|TRBJ2-3|TRBV15
CASRSGSTDTQYF
TGTGCCAGTCGTAGCGGGAGCACAGATACGCAGTATTTT
>NA|NA|TRBJ2-7|TRBV28
CASSRGNEQYF
TGTGCCAGCAGTCGGGGAAACGAGCAGTACTTC
>NA|NA|TRBJ2-5|TRBV6-6
CASSLTGGLGEQYF
TGTGCCAGCAGCTTGACTGGGGGTCTCGGGGAGCAGTACTTC
>TRBD2|NA|TRBJ2-3|TRBV29-1
CSVPGTSGSTDTQYF
TGCAGCGTCCCGGGGACTAGCGGTAGCACAGATACGCAGTATTTT
>NA|few|TRBJ1-5|TRBV6-1
CASSPWRSKPQHF
TGTGCCAGCAGCCCCTGGCGCAGTAAGCCCCAGCATTTT
>TRBD1|NA|TRBJ1-5|TRBV23-1
CASSQPRTGERNQPQHF
TGCGCCAGCAGTCAACCGAGGACAGGGGAACGAAATCAGCCCCAGCATTTT
>NA|NA|TRBJ2-5|TRBV30
CAWSEAVGTQETQYF
TGTGCCTGGAGTGAGGCAGTCGGAACCCAAGAGACCCAGTACTTC
>NA|NA|TRBJ2-1|TRBV5-1
CASSLRGGNEQFF
TGCGCCAGCAGCTTGAGAGGGGGCAATGAGCAGTTCTTC
>NA|NA|TRBJ2-2|TRBV28
CASSSWAENTGELFF
TGTGCCAGCAGTTCATGGGCGGAGAACACCGGGGAGCTGTTTTTT
>NA|NA|TRBJ2-1|TRBV30
CAWSVWDTEVDEQFF
TGTGCCTGGAGTGTATGGGACACCGAAGTAGATGAGCAGTTCTTC
>NA|NA|TRBJ2-1|TRBV5-6
CASREGWSSYNEQFF
TGTGCCAGCAGGGAAGGATGGAGCTCCTACAATGAGCAGTTCTTC
>TRBD2|NA|TRBJ2-2|TRBV5-4
CASSLETSGGYTGELFF
TGTGCCAGCAGCTTGGAGACTAGCGGGGGGTACACCGGGGAGCTGTTTTTT
>NA|NA|TRBJ2-5|TRBV7-9
CASSLPTETQYF
TGTGCCAGCAGCTTACCTACAGAGACCCAGTACTTC
>NA|NA|TRBJ2-7|TRBV7-9
CASSPNGAEYEQYF
TGTGCCAGCAGCCCCAATGGGGCCGAATACGAGCAGTACTTC
>NA|NA|TRBJ2-1|TRBV7-2
CASSLLFRGYEQFF
TGTGCCAGCAGCTTACTTTTTAGGGGCTACGAGCAGTTCTTC
>NA|few|TRBJ2-7|TRBV7-9
CASQRGGYEQYF
TGTGCCAGCCAGCGCGGAGGCTACGAGCAGTACTTC
>TRBD2|NA|TRBJ2-2|TRBV2
CASHAGGTGELFF
TGTGCCAGCCACGCCGGGGGGACCGGGGAGCTGTTTTTT
>NA|NA|TRBJ1-5|TRBV27
CASSFQGRDQPQHF
TGTGCCAGCAGTTTTCAGGGACGGGATCAGCCCCAGCATTTT
>TRBD1|NA|TRBJ2-7|TRBV11-2
CASSLGTGLLEQYF
TGTGCCAGCAGCTTGGGGACAGGGTTGTTGGAGCAGTACTTC
>NA|NA|TRBJ1-1|TRBV29-1
CSVEEGSTEAFF
TGCAGCGTTGAAGAGGGTTCCACTGAAGCTTTCTTT
>NA|NA|TRBJ2-7|TRBV2
CASRYSYEQYF
TGTGCCAGCAGGTACTCCTACGAGCAGTACTTC
>NA|NA|TRBJ1-6|TRBV27
CASSWAGPWNSPLHF
TGTGCCAGCAGTTGGGCAGGACCTTGGAATTCACCCCTCCACTTT
>NA|NA|TRBJ2-1|TRBV13
CASSPQSEPYNEQFF
TGTGCCAGCAGCCCCCAGAGCGAGCCTTACAATGAGCAGTTCTTC
>NA|NA|TRBJ2-1|TRBV10-3
CASSPGPRSYNEQFF
TGTGCCAGCAGCCCGGGACCAAGATCCTACAATGAGCAGTTCTTC
>NA|few|TRBJ2-5|TRBV20-1
CSAIGAQYF
TGCAGTGCTATAGGGGCCCAGTACTTC
>NA|NA|TRBJ2-7|TRBV5-1
CASSPDSYEQYF
TGCGCCAGCAGCCCGGACAGTTACGAGCAGTACTTC
>NA|NA|TRBJ1-2|TRBV27
CASSLNPEGHYGYTF
TGTGCCAGCAGTTTAAATCCAGAGGGGCACTATGGCTACACCTTC
>NA|NA|TRBJ2-2|TRBV4-3
CASSPTGVPGELFF
TGCGCCAGCAGCCCGACGGGAGTGCCCGGGGAGCTGTTTTTT
>NA|NA|TRBJ2-3|TRBV30
CAWKRAWGDTQYF
TGTGCCTGGAAGAGGGCCTGGGGAGATACGCAGTATTTT
>NA|NA|TRBJ2-1|TRBV7-8
CASSTWYNEQFF
TGTGCCAGCAGCACATGGTACAATGAGCAGTTCTTC
>NA|once|TRBJ2-1|TRBV28
CASSLSQGGNEQFF
TGTGCCAGCAGTTTATCTCAGGGAGGAAATGAGCAGTTCTTC
>NA|NA|TRBJ2-1|TRBV5-1
CASSYGEEQFF
TGCGCCAGCAGCTACGGAGAAGAGCAGTTCTTC
>TRBD1|NA|TRBJ1-1|TRBV6-5
CASSYLTGGQGAFF
TGTGCCAGCAGTTACTTGACAGGGGGCCAAGGAGCTTTCTTT
>TRBD1|NA|TRBJ1-5|TRBV5-6
CASSSGGGNQPQHF
TGTGCCAGCAGCTCAGGGGGGGGTAATCAGCCCCAGCATTTT
>NA|NA|TRBJ2-1|TRBV5-6
CASSSSTGSNEQFF
TGTGCCAGCAGTTCCTCGACAGGTAGCAATGAGCAGTTCTTC
>TRBD2|few|TRBJ2-7|TRBV5-1
CASSLKGTSGNFREQYF
TGCGCCAGCAGCTTGAAAGGGACTAGCGGTAATTTTCGCGAGCAGTACTTC
>TRBD2|NA|TRBJ2-1|TRBV27
CASKTTSGENEQFF
TGTGCCAGCAAAACGACTAGCGGGGAGAATGAGCAGTTCTTC
>NA|once|TRBJ2-1|TRBV9
CASSVRTLDPLNEQFF
TGTGCCAGCAGCGTCAGGACTCTAGATCCACTCAATGAGCAGTTCTTC
>NA|NA|TRBJ1-5|TRBV4-2
CASSQDGPGGQPQHF
TGTGCCAGCAGCCAAGATGGGCCGGGCGGGCAGCCCCAGCATTTT
>NA|NA|TRBJ1-1|TRBV30
CAQGRNTEAFF
TGTGCTCAGGGGAGGAACACTGAAGCTTTCTTT
>NA|NA|TRBJ2-2|TRBV30
CAWNPVNTGELFF
TGTGCCTGGAACCCAGTGAACACCGGGGAGCTGTTTTTT
>TRBD1|NA|TRBJ2-2|TRBV4-1
CASSQVEGQENTGELFF
TGCGCCAGCAGCCAAGTAGAGGGACAGGAGAACACCGGGGAGCTGTTTTTT
>NA|NA|TRBJ1-3|TRBV29-1
CSVDSSRESAGNTIYF
TGCAGCGTTGATTCCTCCAGGGAATCCGCTGGAAACACCATATATTTT
>TRBD1|NA|TRBJ2-7|TRBV2
CASSEPKPDRGFYEQYF
TGTGCCAGCAGTGAACCGAAGCCGGACAGGGGCTTCTACGAGCAGTACTTC
>NA|NA|TRBJ2-7|TRBV13
CASSLIREQYF
TGTGCCAGCAGCTTAATCAGGGAGCAGTACTTC
>TRBD1|NA|TRBJ2-7|TRBV28
CASSSLRGQGAYEQYF
TGTGCCAGCAGTTCCCTCCGTGGACAGGGGGCCTACGAGCAGTACTTC
>TRBD2|NA|TRBJ2-7|TRBV27
CASSSRLAGVQYF
TGTGCCAGCAGTTCCAGACTAGCGGGAGTGCAGTACTTC
>NA|once|TRBJ2-7|TRBV30
CAWSEAGKDEQYF
TGTGCCTGGAGTGAGGCTGGTAAGGACGAGCAGTACTTC
>NA|NA|TRBJ2-3|TRBV5-1
CATRTERDTQYF
TGCGCCACCCGAACCGAAAGAGATACGCAGTATTTT